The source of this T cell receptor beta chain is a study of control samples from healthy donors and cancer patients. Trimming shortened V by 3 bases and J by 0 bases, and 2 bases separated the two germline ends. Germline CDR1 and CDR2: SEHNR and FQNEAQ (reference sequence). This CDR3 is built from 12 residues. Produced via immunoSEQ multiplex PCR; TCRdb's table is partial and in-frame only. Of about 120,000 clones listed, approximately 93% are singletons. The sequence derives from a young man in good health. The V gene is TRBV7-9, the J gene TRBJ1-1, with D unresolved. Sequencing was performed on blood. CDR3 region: CASSFMNTEAFF. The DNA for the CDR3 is TGTGCCAGCAGCTTCATGAACACTGAAGCTTTCTTT.